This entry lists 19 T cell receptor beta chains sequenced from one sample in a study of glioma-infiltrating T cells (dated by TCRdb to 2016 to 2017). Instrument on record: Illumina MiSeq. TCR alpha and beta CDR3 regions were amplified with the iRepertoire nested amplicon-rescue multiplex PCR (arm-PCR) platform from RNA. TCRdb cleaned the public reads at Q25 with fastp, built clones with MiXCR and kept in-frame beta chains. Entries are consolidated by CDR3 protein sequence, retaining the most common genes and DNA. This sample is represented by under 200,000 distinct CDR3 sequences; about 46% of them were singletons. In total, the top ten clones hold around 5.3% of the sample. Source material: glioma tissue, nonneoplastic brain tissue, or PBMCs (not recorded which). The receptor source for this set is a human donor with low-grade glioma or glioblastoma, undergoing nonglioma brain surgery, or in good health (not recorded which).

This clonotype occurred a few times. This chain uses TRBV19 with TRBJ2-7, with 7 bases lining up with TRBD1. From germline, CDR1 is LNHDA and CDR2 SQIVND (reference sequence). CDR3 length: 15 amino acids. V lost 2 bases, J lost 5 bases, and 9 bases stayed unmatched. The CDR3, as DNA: TGTGCCAGTAGTATAACGGGGACAGTCTTTGACGAGCAGTACTTC. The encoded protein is CASSITGTVFDEQYF.

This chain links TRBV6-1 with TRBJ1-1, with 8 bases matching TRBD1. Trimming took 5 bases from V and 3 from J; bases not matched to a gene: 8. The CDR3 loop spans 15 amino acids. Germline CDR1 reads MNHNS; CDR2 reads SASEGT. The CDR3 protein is CASSTDRVKDTEAFF. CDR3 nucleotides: TGTGCCAGCAGTACGGACAGGGTGAAGGACACTGAAGCTTTCTTT.

The CDR3 coding sequence is TGCAGCGTCAGGAGAGGGCCCTACGAGCAGTACTTC. It codes for CSVRRGPYEQYF. The J gene is TRBJ2-7, the V gene TRBV29-1; a possible D gene is TRBD2 (5 bases). This CDR3 comprises 12 residues. The germline gives CDR1 SQVTM, CDR2 ANQGSEA. V was shortened by 6 bases and J by 2 bases, with 11 bases between the two germline ends.

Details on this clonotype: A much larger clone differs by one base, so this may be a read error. The CDR3 region has the DNA TGCGCCAGCAGCTTGGATTGGGTTGGCACTGAAACTTTCTTT. Translation: CASSLDWVGTETFF. This rearrangement joins TRBV5-1 to TRBJ1-1, with D unresolved. Germline assignment: CDR1 SGHRS and CDR2 YFSETQ. This CDR3 region has 14 residues.

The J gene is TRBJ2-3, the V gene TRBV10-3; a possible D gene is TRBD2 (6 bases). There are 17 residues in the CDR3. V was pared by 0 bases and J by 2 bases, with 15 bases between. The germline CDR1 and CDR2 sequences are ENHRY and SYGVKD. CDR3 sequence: CAISESRVAATTDTQYF. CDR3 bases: TGTGCCATCAGTGAGTCGAGGGTAGCGGCAACCACAGATACGCAGTATTTT.

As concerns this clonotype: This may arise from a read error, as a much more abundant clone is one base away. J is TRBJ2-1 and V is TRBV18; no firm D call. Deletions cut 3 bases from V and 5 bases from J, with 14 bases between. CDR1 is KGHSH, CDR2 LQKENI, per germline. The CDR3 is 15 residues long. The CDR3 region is CASSPYSRTNNEQFF. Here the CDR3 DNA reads TGTGCCAGCTCACCTTACTCGCGGACCAACAATGAGCAGTTCTTC. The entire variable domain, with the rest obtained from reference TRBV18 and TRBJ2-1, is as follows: NAGVMQNPRHLVRRRGQEARLRCSPMKGHSHVYWYRQLPEEGLKFMVYLQKENIIDESGMPKERFSAEFPKEGPSILRIQQVVRGDSAAYFCASSPYSRTNNEQFFGPGTRLTVL.

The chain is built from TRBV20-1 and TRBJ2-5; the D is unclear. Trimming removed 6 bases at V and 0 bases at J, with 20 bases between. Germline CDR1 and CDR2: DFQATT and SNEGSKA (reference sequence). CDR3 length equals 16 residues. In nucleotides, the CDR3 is TGCAGTGCCGCTGTAACCCTCGAGGCCTACCAAGAGACCCAGTACTTC. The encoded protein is CSAAVTLEAYQETQYF.

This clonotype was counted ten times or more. The CDR3 bases are TGTGCCAGCAAATACGCAGGCCGTGAAGCTTTCTTT. Its protein is CASKYAGREAFF. The chain employs TRBV2 and TRBJ1-1; D gene unclear. Germline-derived CDR1 and CDR2 are SNHLY and FYNNEI. V lost 7 bases, J lost 7 bases, and 13 bases lay in between. The CDR3 has 12 residues.

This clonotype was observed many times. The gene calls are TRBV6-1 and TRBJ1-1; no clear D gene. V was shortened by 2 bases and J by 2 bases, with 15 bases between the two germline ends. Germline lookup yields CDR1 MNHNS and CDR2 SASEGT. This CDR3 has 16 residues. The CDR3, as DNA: TGTGCCAGCAGTGAACTTAGGGCTGAGCTTAACACTGAAGCTTTCTTT. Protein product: CASSELRAELNTEAFF.

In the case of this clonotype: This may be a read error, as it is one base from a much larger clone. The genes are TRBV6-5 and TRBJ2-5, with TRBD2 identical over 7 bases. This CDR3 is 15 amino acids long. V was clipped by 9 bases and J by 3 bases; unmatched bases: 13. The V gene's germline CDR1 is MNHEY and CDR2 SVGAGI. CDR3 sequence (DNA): TGTGCCAGTCGGCTATATCCTAGCGGAGAAGAGACCCAGTACTTC. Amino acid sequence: CASRLYPSGEETQYF.

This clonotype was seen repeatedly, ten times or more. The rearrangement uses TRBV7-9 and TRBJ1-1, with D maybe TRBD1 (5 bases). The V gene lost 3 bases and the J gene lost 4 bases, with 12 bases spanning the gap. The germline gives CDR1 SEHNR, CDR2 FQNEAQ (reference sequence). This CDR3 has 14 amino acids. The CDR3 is CASSFWGRGTEAFF. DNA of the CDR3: TGTGCCAGCAGCTTTTGGGGGAGAGGCACTGAAGCTTTCTTT.

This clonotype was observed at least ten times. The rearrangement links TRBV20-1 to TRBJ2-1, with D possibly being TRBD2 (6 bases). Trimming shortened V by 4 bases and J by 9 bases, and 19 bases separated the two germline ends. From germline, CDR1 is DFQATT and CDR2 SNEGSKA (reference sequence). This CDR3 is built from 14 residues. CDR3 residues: CSATFSRRGVEQFF. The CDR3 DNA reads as TGCAGTGCTACCTTTAGCCGGCGGGGAGTTGAGCAGTTCTTC.

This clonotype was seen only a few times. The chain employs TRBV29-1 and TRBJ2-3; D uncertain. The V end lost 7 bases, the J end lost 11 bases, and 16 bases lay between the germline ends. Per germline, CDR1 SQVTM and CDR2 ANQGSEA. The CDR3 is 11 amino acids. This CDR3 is CSANGPREQYF. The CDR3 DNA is TGCAGCGCCAACGGGCCTCGCGAGCAGTATTTT.

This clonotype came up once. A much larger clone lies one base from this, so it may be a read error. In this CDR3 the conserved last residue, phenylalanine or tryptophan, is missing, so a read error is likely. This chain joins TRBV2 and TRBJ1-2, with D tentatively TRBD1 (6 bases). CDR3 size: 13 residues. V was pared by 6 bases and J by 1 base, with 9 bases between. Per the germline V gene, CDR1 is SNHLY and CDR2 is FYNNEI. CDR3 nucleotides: TGTGCCAGCAGCAGGGGTGATAACTATGGCTACACCTCC. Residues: CASSRGDNYGYTS.

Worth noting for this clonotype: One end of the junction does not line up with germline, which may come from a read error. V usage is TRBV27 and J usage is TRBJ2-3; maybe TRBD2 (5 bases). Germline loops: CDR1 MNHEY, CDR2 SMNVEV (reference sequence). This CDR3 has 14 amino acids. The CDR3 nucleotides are TGTGCCAGAAGTTTAGCGCGGTCCACAGATAGGCAGTATTTT. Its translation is CARSLARSTDRQYF.

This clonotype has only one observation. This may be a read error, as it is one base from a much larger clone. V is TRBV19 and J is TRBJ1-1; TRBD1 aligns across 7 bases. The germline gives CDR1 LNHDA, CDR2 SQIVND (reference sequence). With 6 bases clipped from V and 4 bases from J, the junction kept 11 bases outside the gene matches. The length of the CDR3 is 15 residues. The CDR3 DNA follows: TGTGCCAGTAGCACCCCAAAAGGGGGCGTCACTGAAGCTTTCTTT. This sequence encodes CASSTPKGGVTEAFF.

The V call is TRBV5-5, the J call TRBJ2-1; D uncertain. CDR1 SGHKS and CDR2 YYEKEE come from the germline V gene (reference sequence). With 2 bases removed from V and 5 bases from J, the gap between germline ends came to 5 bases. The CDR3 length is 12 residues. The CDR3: CASSLPNNEQFF. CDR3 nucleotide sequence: TGTGCCAGCAGCTTACCAAACAATGAGCAGTTCTTC. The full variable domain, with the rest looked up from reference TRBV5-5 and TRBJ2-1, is DAGVTQSPTHLIKTRGQQVTLRCSPISGHKSVSWYQQVLGQGPQFIFQYYEKEERGRGNFPDRFSARQFPNYSSELNVNALLLGDSALYLCASSLPNNEQFFGPGTRLTVL.

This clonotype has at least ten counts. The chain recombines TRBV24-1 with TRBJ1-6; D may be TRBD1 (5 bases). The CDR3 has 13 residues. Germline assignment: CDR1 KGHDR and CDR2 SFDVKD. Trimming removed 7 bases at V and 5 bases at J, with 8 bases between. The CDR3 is CATRQDNNSPLHF. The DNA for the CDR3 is TGTGCCACCAGACAGGACAATAATTCACCCCTCCACTTT.

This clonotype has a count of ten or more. The CDR3 sequence: CASSLRSGTARIDTDTQYF. DNA for the CDR3: TGTGCCAGCAGCTTAAGGAGCGGGACAGCCCGAATAGACACAGATACGCAGTATTTT. The V call is TRBV7-2, the J call TRBJ2-3; D may correspond to TRBD1 or TRBD2 (7 bases each). Trimming took off 2 bases at V and 2 bases at J, with 23 bases between the two ends. Germline V gives CDR1 SGHTA, CDR2 FQGNSA. The CDR3 loop spans 19 amino acids.